The 11 T cell receptor beta chains below come from one sample, sequenced in a study of patients and donors after allogeneic stem cell transplantation. TCRdb recomputed calls from the RT-PCR reads with MiXCR, one row per CDR3 protein. There are about a million distinct CDR3 sequences in the sample; roughly 18% occur only once, and under 6.5% lies in the top ten. Sequenced: blood, either unsorted or a sorted T cell fraction (not recorded which). The source of these receptors is a human donor who was either an allogeneic HSCT recipient or a stem cell or donor lymphocyte infusion donor (not recorded which). It is not recorded whose cells these are; they may come from a transplant donor.

The chain combines TRBV9 with TRBJ2-5; TRBD2 agrees at 10 bases. V trimming: 4 bases; J trimming: 4 bases; junction bases outside the gene matches: 10. Germline V gene data show CDR1 as SGDLS and CDR2 as YYNGEE. The CDR3 is made up of 16 amino acids. CDR3 residues: CASSPRTSGVRETQYF. In DNA form, the CDR3 reads TGTGCCAGCAGCCCTAGGACTAGCGGAGTAAGAGAGACCCAGTACTTC.

J is TRBJ2-1 and V is TRBV5-6, with 15 bases aligning to TRBD2. In germline, CDR1 is SGHDT, CDR2 YYEEEE. V trimming: 5 bases; J trimming: 9 bases; junction bases outside the gene matches: 6. The CDR3 loop spans 15 amino acids. In nucleotides, the CDR3 is TGTGCCAGCAGACTCCGGACTAGCGGGGGGGTTGAGCAGTTCTTC. It codes for CASRLRTSGGVEQFF.

This clonotype showed up just a few times. The J gene is TRBJ2-5, the V gene TRBV4-2; D is possibly TRBD2 (5 bases). Trimming stripped 4 bases from V and 5 bases from J, with 20 bases between. This CDR3 is 16 amino acids long. The germline V gene has CDR1 LGHNA and CDR2 YNFKEQ. CDR3 in amino acids: CASSPRSGGDRETQYF. In nucleotides, the CDR3 is TGTGCCAGCAGCCCTAGGAGCGGCGGAGACCGGGAGACCCAGTACTTC.

In its sample, this clonotype was seen a few times. The chain uses TRBV14 and TRBJ1-1; TRBD1 is a possible D gene (5 bases). This CDR3 is built from 13 residues. Germline V gene sequence: CDR1 SGHDN, CDR2 FVKESK. The germline V and J ends were trimmed by 2 bases and 5 bases, with 9 bases remaining between them. In DNA, the CDR3 is TGTGCCAGCAGCCAAACGGCAGGGACTGAAGCTTTCTTT. The encoded protein is CASSQTAGTEAFF. Variable domain in full (rest from reference TRBV14 and TRBJ1-1): EAGVTQFPSHSVIEKGQTVTLRCDPISGHDNLYWYRRVMGKEIKFLLHFVKESKQDESGMPNNRFLAERTGGTYSTLKVQPAELEDSGVYFCASSQTAGTEAFFGQGTRLTVV.

The table lists this clonotype with a few counts. The J gene is TRBJ2-5, the V gene TRBV6-2 or TRBV6-3; tentatively, D is TRBD1 (6 bases). This CDR3 comprises 15 residues. Trimming shortened V by 2 bases and J by 3 bases, and 13 bases separated the two germline ends. Germline assignment: CDR1 MNHEY and CDR2 SVGEGT. CDR3 nucleotides: TGTGCCAGCAGTTACCCAGGACAGAGAAAAGAGACCCAGTACTTC. Translating gives CASSYPGQRKETQYF.

V usage is TRBV9 and J usage is TRBJ2-5, with D hard to call. V lost 4 bases and J 2 bases, leaving 9 bases between the germline ends. Germline loops: CDR1 SGDLS, CDR2 YYNGEE. The CDR3 consists of 13 residues. The CDR3 nucleotides read TGTGCCAGCAGCAGAACTAAACAAGAGACCCAGTACTTC. This codes for CASSRTKQETQYF. Complete variable domain (other parts from reference TRBV9 and TRBJ2-5): DSGVTQTPKHLITATGQRVTLRCSPRSGDLSVYWYQQSLDQGLQFLIQYYNGEERAKGNILERFSAQQFPDLHSELNLSSLELGDSALYFCASSRTKQETQYFGPGTRLLVL.

The chain has TRBV10-3 and TRBJ2-2; 9 bases agree with TRBD1. Germline values: CDR1 ENHRY, CDR2 SYGVKD. The J segment lost 5 bases and the V segment lost 4 bases, leaving 8 bases of the junction unmatched. This CDR3 has 16 amino acids. CDR3 sequence: CAISVTGGVRTGELFF. The DNA of the CDR3 is TGTGCCATCAGTGTCACAGGGGGCGTCCGGACCGGGGAGCTGTTTTTT.

This clonotype has only a few counts. The genes are TRBV12-3 or TRBV12-4 and TRBJ2-3, with D perhaps matching TRBD1 (6 bases). This CDR3 has 17 amino acids. Trimming shortened V by 6 bases and J by 8 bases, and 27 bases separated the two germline ends. The CDR3 DNA is TGTGCCAGCAGACTTCAAATGCCGACAGGCGCGGGTGGTACGCAGTATTTT. Protein: CASRLQMPTGAGGTQYF.

The V and J genes are TRBV29-1 and TRBJ2-1; a weak D match, TRBD2 (6 bases). The length of the CDR3 is 14 residues. Germline V gene data show CDR1 as SQVTM and CDR2 as ANQGSEA. Trimming stripped 0 bases from V and 10 bases from J, with 16 bases between. The CDR3 nucleotides read TGCAGCGTTGAAGAGGGGTCGGGGGTGCGCGAGCAGTTCTTC. Translated: CSVEEGSGVREQFF.

This clonotype occurred many times. This sequence joins TRBV4-1 and TRBJ2-1; D is perhaps TRBD1 or TRBD2 (5 bases each). Germline assignment: CDR1 MGHRA and CDR2 YSYEKL. Trimming left V 4 bases short and J 2 bases short, with 15 bases between. This CDR3 contains 16 residues. The CDR3 here is CASSPPGTRTYNEQFF. The CDR3 nucleotides are TGCGCCAGCAGCCCCCCTGGGACGAGAACCTACAATGAGCAGTTCTTC.

The chain employs TRBV7-2 and TRBJ2-7, with 15 bases aligning to TRBD2. V was pared by 1 base and J by 5 bases, with 3 bases of the junction left unmatched. The CDR3 has 16 residues. CDR1 and CDR2 from the germline V gene are SGHTA and FQGNSA. CDR3 residues: CASSLVGTSGRHEQYF. The CDR3 DNA is TGTGCCAGCAGCTTAGTCGGGACTAGCGGGAGGCACGAGCAGTACTTC.